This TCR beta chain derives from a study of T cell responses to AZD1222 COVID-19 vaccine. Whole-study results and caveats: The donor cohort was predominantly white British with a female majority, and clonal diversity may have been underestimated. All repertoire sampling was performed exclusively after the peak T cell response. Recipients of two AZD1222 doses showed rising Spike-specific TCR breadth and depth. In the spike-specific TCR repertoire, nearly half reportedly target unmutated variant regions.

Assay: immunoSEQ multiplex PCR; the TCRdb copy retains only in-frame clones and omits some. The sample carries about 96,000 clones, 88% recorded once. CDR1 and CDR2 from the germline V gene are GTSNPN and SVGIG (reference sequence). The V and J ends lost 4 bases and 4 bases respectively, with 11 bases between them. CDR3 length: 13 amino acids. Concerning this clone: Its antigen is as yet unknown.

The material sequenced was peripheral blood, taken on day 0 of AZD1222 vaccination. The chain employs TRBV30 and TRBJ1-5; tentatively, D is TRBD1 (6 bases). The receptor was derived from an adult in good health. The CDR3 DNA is TGTGCCTGGACCGGTGGACAGAATCAGCCCCAGCATTTT. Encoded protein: CAWTGGQNQPQHF.